These 17 T cell receptor beta chains were sequenced from one sample in a study of OX40 agonist ivuxolimab in advanced cancers. Receptor amplification or capture employed the immunoSEQ multiplex PCR assay. TCRdb provides this immuneACCESS table in a form limited to in-frame rearrangements. Some clones are lacking; in checked studies, under half of them reflect an unresolved V gene, and why the rest are absent is not known. This sample comprises approximately 74,000 clones, around 89% of them detected only once. The ten largest clonotypes hold over 9.5% of the sample. This specimen was CD4+ or CD8+ T cells sorted from blood, taken in a trial of the OX40 agonist ivuxolimab. The receptors come from an adult with an advanced solid tumor such as melanoma, head and neck, liver or kidney cancer.

The chain uses TRBV7-3 and TRBJ2-6; TRBD1 matches at 9 bases. Per germline, CDR1 SGHTA and CDR2 FQGTGA. The CDR3 is 14 residues long. The ends lost 6 bases at V and 12 bases at J; junction bases unmatched: 9. CDR3 DNA: TGTGCCAGCAGACCGGGACAGGGTGCGTTCGTCCTGACTTTC. Its protein is CASRPGQGAFVLTF.

In this sample, this clone turned up once. The CDR3 nucleotides read TGTGCCTGGACCTCGGGGGCAGGCTACCAAGAGACCCAGTACTTC. Protein sequence: CAWTSGAGYQETQYF. The J gene is TRBJ2-5, the V gene TRBV30; the D gene could be TRBD1 or TRBD2 (6 bases each). This CDR3 comprises 15 residues. Trimming removed 4 bases from V and 0 bases from J, with 15 bases in between. Per the germline V gene, CDR1 is GTSNPN and CDR2 is SVGIG (reference sequence). The full variable domain, with the rest looked up from reference TRBV30 and TRBJ2-5, is SQTIHQWPATLVQPVGSPLSLECTVEGTSNPNLYWYRQAAGRGLQLLFYSVGIGQISSEVPQNLSASRPQDRQFILSSKKLLLSDSGFYLCAWTSGAGYQETQYFGPGTRLLVL.

V gene TRBV7-6 combines with J gene TRBJ2-5, with D perhaps being TRBD1 or TRBD2 (6 bases each). In germline, CDR1 is SGHVS, CDR2 FNYEAQ. Trimming stripped 1 base from V and 1 base from J, with 7 bases between. CDR3 length: 14 amino acids. The CDR3 loop reads CASSLGGAQETQYF. As DNA, the CDR3 is TGTGCCAGCAGCTTAGGGGGGGCCCAAGAGACCCAGTACTTC.

This clone occurred a few times. V and J are TRBV10-3 and TRBJ1-1; a weak D match, TRBD1 (5 bases). V lost 7 bases and J 3 bases, leaving 18 bases between the germline ends. Germline CDR1 reads ENHRY; CDR2 reads SYGVKD. The CDR3 totals 15 residues. The chain's CDR3 is CAIKTASGMYTEAFF. The CDR3 bases are TGTGCCATCAAGACAGCCAGCGGAATGTACACTGAAGCTTTCTTT.

This sequence joins TRBV29-1 and TRBJ2-7; 12 bases match TRBD2. The junction had 7 bases not matched to a gene; V was cut back by 4 bases and J by 6 bases. CDR3 length equals 14 residues. CDR1 is SQVTM and CDR2 is ANQGSEA in the germline V gene. The CDR3 sequence: CSVAAASGRVEQYF. In nucleotides, the CDR3 is TGCAGCGTTGCGGCGGCTAGCGGGAGGGTCGAGCAGTACTTC.

The chain is built from TRBV5-8 and TRBJ2-7; D unclear. There are 15 residues in the CDR3. Trimming removed 2 bases from V and 5 bases from J, with 17 bases in between. Germline lookup yields CDR1 SGHTS and CDR2 YDEGEE. DNA of the CDR3: TGTGCCAGCAGCTTTACCTCAACAAGTGCCCACGAGCAGTACTTC. Translation: CASSFTSTSAHEQYF.

This clone was recorded a few times. This CDR3 reads CASSVEGGELFF. CDR3 DNA: TGTGCCAGCAGCGTAGAGGGCGGGGAGCTGTTTTTT. The V and J genes are TRBV9 and TRBJ2-2; D call uncertain. The CDR3 spans 12 residues. V dropped 0 bases and J dropped 7 bases, with 4 bases sitting between them. The V gene's germline CDR1 is SGDLS and CDR2 YYNGEE.

The V call is TRBV28, the J call TRBJ2-2, with 7 bases identical to TRBD2. CDR3 size: 21 residues. Germline V lookup: CDR1 MDHEN, CDR2 SYDVKM. The ends lost 0 bases at V and 4 bases at J; junction bases unmatched: 20. The DNA of the CDR3 is TGTGCCAGCAGTTTATGGCGTCTTGTGGCGTCCTGGGGGGGGACCACCGGGGAGCTGTTTTTT. Amino acid sequence: CASSLWRLVASWGGTTGELFF.

The chain has TRBV20-1 and TRBJ1-1; 7 bases align to TRBD1. The CDR3 runs 11 residues. The germline gives CDR1 DFQATT, CDR2 SNEGSKA (reference sequence). J lost 6 bases, V lost 5 bases, and 3 bases had no gene match. CDR3 sequence: CSAADRAEAFF. CDR3 sequence (DNA): TGCAGTGCTGCAGACAGGGCTGAAGCTTTCTTT.

V and J are TRBV7-2 and TRBJ2-5; D is unclear. The CDR3 runs to 12 residues. V was trimmed by 2 bases and J by 5 bases, leaving 6 bases between them. Germline CDR1 and CDR2: SGHTA and FQGNSA. The CDR3 bases are TGTGCCAGCAGCTTATTCCGGGAGACCCAGTACTTC. Amino acid sequence: CASSLFRETQYF. Variable domain in full (rest from reference TRBV7-2 and TRBJ2-5): GAGVSQSPSNKVTEKGKDVELRCDPISGHTALYWYRQSLGQGLEFLIYFQGNSAPDKSGLPSDRFSAERTGGSVSTLTIQRTQQEDSAVYLCASSLFRETQYFGPGTRLLVL.

V gene TRBV5-1 combines with J gene TRBJ2-7, with TRBD2 matching 9 bases. V trimming: 0 bases; J trimming: 4 bases; junction bases outside the gene matches: 2. The germline gives CDR1 SGHRS, CDR2 YFSETQ. The CDR3 contains 14 residues. The CDR3 is CASSLVAGAYEQYF. In DNA form, the CDR3 reads TGCGCCAGCAGCTTGGTAGCGGGGGCTTACGAGCAGTACTTC.

The V and J genes are TRBV28 and TRBJ2-7; 11 bases match TRBD2. The V gene's germline CDR1 is MDHEN and CDR2 SYDVKM. V gave up 5 bases and J gave up 1 base; unmatched junction bases: 7. CDR3 length: 16 amino acids. The CDR3 coding sequence is TGTGCCAGCAGTCCCGGCGGGACTAGCGGTTCCTACGAGCAGTACTTC. It yields the protein CASSPGGTSGSYEQYF.

The chain carries TRBV7-3 and TRBJ2-2, with 7 bases that match TRBD2. Germline trimming cut 5 bases from V and 7 bases from J; bases unmatched to any gene: 10. The CDR3 runs 15 residues. From germline, CDR1 is SGHTA and CDR2 FQGTGA. The CDR3 nucleotides read TGTGCCAGCAGCCGTTCTAGCGGAGACGTCGGGGAGCTGTTTTTT. The encoded protein is CASSRSSGDVGELFF.

The chain links TRBV12-2 to TRBJ2-2. TRBV12-2 constitutes a pseudogene. This CDR3 has 13 amino acids. The chain's CDR3 is CASRLEAAGELFF. CDR3 sequence (DNA): TGTGCAAGTCGCTTAGAGGCTGCCGGGGAGCTGTTTTTT.

J is TRBJ2-4 and V is TRBV10-3; D ambiguous. The ends were cut back, 7 bases at V and 0 bases at J, with 22 bases in the middle. This CDR3 region has 18 residues. From germline, CDR1 is ENHRY and CDR2 SYGVKD. The CDR3 spells CAITKGQEISLAKNIQYF. As DNA, the CDR3 is TGTGCCATCACTAAGGGTCAAGAGATCTCTCTAGCCAAAAACATTCAGTACTTC.

This clone turned up a few times. The chain joins TRBV7-8 to TRBJ2-3, with TRBD2 identical over 16 bases. Germline assignment: CDR1 SGHVS and CDR2 FQNEAQ. With V trimmed by 4 bases and J by 4 bases, 5 bases remained unmatched. The CDR3 contains 17 residues. CDR3 amino acids: CASSWGLAGGWADTQYF. In DNA, the CDR3 is TGTGCCAGCAGCTGGGGACTAGCGGGAGGGTGGGCAGATACGCAGTATTTT.

The rearrangement joins TRBV5-4 to TRBJ1-4; possibly TRBD1 for D (6 bases). This CDR3 spans 14 amino acids. CDR1 is SGHNT, CDR2 YYREEE, per germline (reference sequence). Trimming stripped 4 bases from V and 7 bases from J, with 14 bases between. The CDR3 reads CASSIDRRSEKLFF. As DNA, the CDR3 is TGTGCCAGCAGCATCGACAGGCGATCTGAAAAACTGTTTTTT.